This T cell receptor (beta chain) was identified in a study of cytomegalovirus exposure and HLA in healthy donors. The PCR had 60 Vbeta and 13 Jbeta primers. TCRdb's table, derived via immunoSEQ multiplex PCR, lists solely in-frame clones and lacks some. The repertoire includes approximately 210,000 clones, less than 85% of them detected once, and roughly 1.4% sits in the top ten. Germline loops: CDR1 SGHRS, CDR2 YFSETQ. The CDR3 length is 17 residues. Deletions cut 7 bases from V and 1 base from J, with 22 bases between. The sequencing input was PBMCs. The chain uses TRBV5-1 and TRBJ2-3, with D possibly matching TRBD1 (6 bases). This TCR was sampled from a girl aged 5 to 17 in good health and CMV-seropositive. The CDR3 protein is CASRLWGPVVGTDTQYF. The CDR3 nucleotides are TGCGCCAGCCGTCTGTGGGGGCCGGTCGTGGGCACAGATACGCAGTATTTT.